This T cell receptor (beta chain) appears in the sequencing data of a study of blood T cells in healthy people across ages. At the level of the study: About one barcoded beta molecule per two T cells came from capture by template switching.

Drawn from each donor were approximately 9.2 milliliters of peripheral blood. Isolated PBMCs totaled at least 7 million in each sample. The table lists this clonotype with a few counts. Germline CDR1 reads LGHDT; CDR2 reads YNNKEL (reference sequence). V gave up 0 bases and J gave up 7 bases, with 12 bases separating them. The CDR3 is 14 residues long. Using a J-beta primer mix together with a sample-barcoded 5' primer, a second PCR was run for roughly 6 to 11 cycles. TCRdb re-called the 5' RACE reads with MiXCR, one entry per CDR3 protein. This table holds about 1.1 million distinct CDR3 sequences, roughly two fifths found once.

This sequence joins TRBV3-1 and TRBJ2-5; perhaps TRBD1 as D (5 bases). The sequencing sample was made of blood. The TCR sequence derives from a man between 18 and 35 years old in good health. DNA of the CDR3: TGTGCCAGCAGCCAAGATAACAGGATGGGGACCCAGTACTTC. This codes for CASSQDNRMGTQYF.